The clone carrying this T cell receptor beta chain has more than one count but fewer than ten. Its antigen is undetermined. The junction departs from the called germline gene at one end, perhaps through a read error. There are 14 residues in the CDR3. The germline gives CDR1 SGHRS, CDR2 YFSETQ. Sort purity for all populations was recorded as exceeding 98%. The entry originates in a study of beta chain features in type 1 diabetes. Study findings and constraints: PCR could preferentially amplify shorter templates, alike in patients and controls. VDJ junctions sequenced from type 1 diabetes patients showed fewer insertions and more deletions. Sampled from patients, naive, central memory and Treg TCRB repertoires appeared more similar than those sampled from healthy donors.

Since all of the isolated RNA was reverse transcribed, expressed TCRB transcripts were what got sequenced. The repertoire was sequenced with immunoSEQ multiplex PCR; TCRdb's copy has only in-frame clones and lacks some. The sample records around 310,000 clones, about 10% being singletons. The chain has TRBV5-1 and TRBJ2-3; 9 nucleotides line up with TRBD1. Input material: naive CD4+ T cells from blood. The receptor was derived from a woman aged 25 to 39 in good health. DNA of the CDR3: TGCGCCAGCAGGTTGGACAGGGGAACAGATACGCAGTATTTT. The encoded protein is CASRLDRGTDTQYF.